This T cell receptor (beta chain) was profiled in a study of T cell responses to AZD1222 COVID-19 vaccine. Findings and caveats of the study: No repertoire was sampled before or during the peak T cell response, only after it. Baseline seropositives among AZD1222 recipients totaled only 5 to 7.

The protocol was immunoSEQ multiplex PCR, while the TCRdb copy is restricted to in-frame clones and leaves out a portion. Of about 120,000 clones listed, approximately 88% are singletons. Trimming removed 2 bases from V and 6 bases from J, with 11 bases in between. The CDR3 is 15 amino acids. Germline values: CDR1 MNHNY, CDR2 SVGAGI (reference sequence). A remark on this clone: Its cognate antigen is unknown.

This specimen was peripheral blood, taken on day 0 of AZD1222 vaccination. V gene TRBV6-6 combines with J gene TRBJ1-6, with D perhaps matching TRBD1 (6 bases). This clonotype originated in an adult in good health. CDR3 residues: CASSYTGLGNSPLHF. The CDR3 coding sequence is TGTGCCAGCAGTTACACAGGGCTTGGTAATTCACCCCTCCACTTT.